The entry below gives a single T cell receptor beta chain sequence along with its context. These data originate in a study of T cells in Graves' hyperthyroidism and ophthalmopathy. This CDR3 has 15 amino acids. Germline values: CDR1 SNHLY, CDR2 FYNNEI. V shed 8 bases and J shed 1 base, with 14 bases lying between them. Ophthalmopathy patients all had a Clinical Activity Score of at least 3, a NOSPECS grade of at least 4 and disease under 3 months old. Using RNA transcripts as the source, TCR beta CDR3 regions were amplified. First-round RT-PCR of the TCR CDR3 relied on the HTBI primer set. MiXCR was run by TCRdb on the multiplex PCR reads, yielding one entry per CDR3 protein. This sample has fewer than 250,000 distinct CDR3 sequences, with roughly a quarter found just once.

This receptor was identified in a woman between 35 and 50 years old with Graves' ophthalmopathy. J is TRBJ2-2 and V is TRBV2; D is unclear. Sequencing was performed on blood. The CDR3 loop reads CASSYTIRNTGELFF. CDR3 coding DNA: TGTGCCAGCTCCTATACGATTCGGAACACCGGGGAGCTGTTTTTT.